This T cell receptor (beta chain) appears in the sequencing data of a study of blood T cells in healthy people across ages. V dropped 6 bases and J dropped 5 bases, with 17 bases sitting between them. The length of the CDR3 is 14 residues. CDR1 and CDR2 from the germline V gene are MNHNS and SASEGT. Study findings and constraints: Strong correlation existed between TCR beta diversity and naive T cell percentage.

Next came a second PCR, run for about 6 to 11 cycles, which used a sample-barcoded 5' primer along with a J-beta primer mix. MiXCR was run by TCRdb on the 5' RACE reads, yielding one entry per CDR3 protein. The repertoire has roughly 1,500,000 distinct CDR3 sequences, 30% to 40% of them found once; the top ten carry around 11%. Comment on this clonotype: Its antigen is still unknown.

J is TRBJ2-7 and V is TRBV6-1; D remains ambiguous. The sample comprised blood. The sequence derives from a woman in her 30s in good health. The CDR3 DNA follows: TGTGCCAGCAGGAAAAGGGCCGCCGCGGACGAGCAGTACTTC. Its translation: CASRKRAAADEQYF.